The 13 T cell receptor beta chains below were found in one sample sequenced in a study of CD8+ T cells in alopecia areata. cDNA serving as the sequencing template came from extracted, reverse transcribed RNA. Here immunoSEQ multiplex PCR was the method, and the copy in TCRdb shows in-frame clones only, minus some. The sample has about 140,000 clones, 58% seen once; the top ten hold under 7.5%. The sample was CD4+ T cells sorted from blood, taken at week 0. All receptors derive from a human donor with alopecia areata.

The DNA for the CDR3 is TGCAGCGTAGACAGGGGGCCTGACACTGAAGCTTTCTTT. It encodes CSVDRGPDTEAFF. The chain combines TRBV29-1 with TRBJ1-1; 10 positions match TRBD1. Germline CDR1 and CDR2: SQVTM and ANQGSEA. The CDR3 is 13 amino acids. The junction had 4 bases not matched to a gene; V was cut back by 6 bases and J by 3 bases.

This clone has a handful of counts. This chain links TRBV29-1 with TRBJ2-7, with a possible D match to TRBD2 (5 bases). Trimming removed 8 bases from V and 6 bases from J, with 17 bases in between. The CDR3 contains 12 residues. Germline V gene sequence: CDR1 SQVTM, CDR2 ANQGSEA. The CDR3 protein is CSNKRGFGEQYF. CDR3 coding DNA: TGCAGCAATAAGCGCGGGTTTGGCGAGCAGTACTTC.

V is TRBV6-5 and J is TRBJ2-3; D is ambiguous. Trimming left V 4 bases short and J 2 bases short, with 1 base between. Looked up from germline, CDR1 is MNHEY and CDR2 is SVGAGI. The CDR3 length is 11 residues. DNA for the CDR3: TGTGCCAGCAGTTCCACAGATACGCAGTATTTT. Protein: CASSSTDTQYF.

The J gene is TRBJ1-2, the V gene TRBV29-1; D is unresolved. Deletions cut 0 bases from V and 8 bases from J, with 16 bases between. This CDR3 spans 14 amino acids. From germline, CDR1 is SQVTM and CDR2 ANQGSEA. The CDR3 nucleotides are TGCAGCGTTGAAGATTGGGGATCTTCGGGGGGCTACACCTTC. It specifies CSVEDWGSSGGYTF.

A word on this clone: One end of the junction is discordant with germline, which a read error may explain. The genes are TRBV30 and TRBJ1-2; D not resolved. There are 12 residues in the CDR3. Germline CDR1 GTSNPN, CDR2 SVGIG (reference sequence). The CDR3 region is CAWSRQSGSGNF. In nucleotides, the CDR3 is TGTGCCTGGAGCCGGCAGTCGGGTTCGGGGAACTTC.

This clone turned up a few times. The gene calls are TRBV5-6 and TRBJ2-1; TRBD2 aligns across 7 bases. Germline V gene sequence: CDR1 SGHDT, CDR2 YYEEEE. The J segment lost 9 bases and the V segment lost 4 bases, leaving 7 bases of the junction unmatched. The CDR3 length is 13 residues. The CDR3 protein is CASSPRLASEQFF. DNA of the CDR3: TGTGCCAGCAGCCCCCGACTAGCCTCTGAGCAGTTCTTC.

This clone was counted a single time. The rearrangement uses TRBV20-1 and TRBJ2-5, with D unclear. The germline V gene has CDR1 DFQATT and CDR2 SNEGSKA (reference sequence). V lost 7 bases to trimming and J lost 10 bases, with 16 bases between them. The CDR3 is 11 residues long. The CDR3 sequence is CSGGRQEDQYF. The DNA of the CDR3 is TGCAGTGGTGGGCGACAAGAGGACCAGTACTTC.

The sample holds one count of this clone. This rearrangement joins TRBV30 to TRBJ2-7; either TRBD1 or TRBD2 may fit D (6 bases each). CDR3 size: 12 residues. Germline lookup yields CDR1 GTSNPN and CDR2 SVGIG (reference sequence). V lost 4 bases to trimming and J lost 4 bases, with 11 bases between them. The CDR3 loop reads CAWNVGGYEQYF. As DNA, the CDR3 is TGTGCCTGGAATGTAGGGGGGTACGAGCAGTACTTC.

This chain joins TRBV6-6 and TRBJ1-6; D is undetermined. This CDR3 comprises 12 residues. Germline V lookup: CDR1 MNHNY, CDR2 SVGAGI (reference sequence). The V and J ends lost 5 bases and 8 bases respectively, with 7 bases between them. CDR3 in amino acids: CASSGPYSPLHF. The CDR3 DNA is TGTGCCAGCAGTGGCCCCTATTCACCCCTCCACTTT.

The chain recombines TRBV7-9 with TRBJ1-5; D might be TRBD1 (5 bases). Germline lookup yields CDR1 SEHNR and CDR2 FQNEAQ (reference sequence). The CDR3 loop spans 13 amino acids. Trimming left V 6 bases short and J 6 bases short, with 12 bases between. CDR3 coding DNA: TGTGCCAGCAGTTGGGGCCAAGGTCAGCCCCAGCATTTT. Translating gives CASSWGQGQPQHF.

This clone was recorded a few times. The rearrangement links TRBV30 to TRBJ2-7; 7 positions match TRBD1. CDR3 length: 13 amino acids. Germline CDR1 GTSNPN, CDR2 SVGIG (reference sequence). The V segment lost 2 bases and the J segment 6 bases; nucleotides outside the gene matches: 7. CDR3 DNA: TGTGCCTGGAGTCGGACAGGACGATCCGAGCAGTACTTC. As protein: CAWSRTGRSEQYF.

V usage is TRBV29-1 and J usage is TRBJ2-6, with no clear D. This CDR3 has 14 residues. The germline V and J ends were trimmed by 5 bases and 0 bases, with 8 bases remaining between them. Germline CDR1 SQVTM, CDR2 ANQGSEA. The CDR3 here is CSVTGSSGANVLTF. CDR3 coding DNA: TGCAGCGTTACCGGTAGCTCTGGGGCCAACGTCCTGACTTTC.

The V call is TRBV18, the J call TRBJ2-7, with D uncertain. The CDR3 is made up of 14 amino acids. V dropped 5 bases and J dropped 1 base, with 12 bases sitting between them. From germline, CDR1 is KGHSH and CDR2 LQKENI. The CDR3 bases are TGTGCCAGCTCATCGGAGACGGCATCCTACGAGCAGTACTTC. It specifies CASSSETASYEQYF. Full variable domain (remainder filled in from reference TRBV18 and TRBJ2-7): NAGVMQNPRHLVRRRGQEARLRCSPMKGHSHVYWYRQLPEEGLKFMVYLQKENIIDESGMPKERFSAEFPKEGPSILRIQQVVRGDSAAYFCASSSETASYEQYFGPGTRLTVT.